Below, one TCR beta chain is given with its context. Its cognate antigen is unknown. This record comes from a study of OX40 agonist ivuxolimab in advanced cancers. Background on the study: Age averaged around 54 years (range roughly 23 to 79), and 82.7% were male.

The method was immunoSEQ multiplex PCR; TCRdb's version includes in-frame clones alone and lacks a portion of them. The data contain tens of thousands of clones, approximately 89% of them singletons. Autoimmune disease history or systemic immunosuppression excluded patients. Germline-derived CDR1 and CDR2 are SGHRS and YFSETQ. The CDR3 is made up of 10 amino acids. Between the trimmed V and J ends, which lost 2 bases and 7 bases, there was a span of 4 bases. Study results and limitations: Among some nonresponders, normalized T-cell clonal expansion was also low. The CD4+ and CD8+ T cells in the blood had expanded clonally by week 6 at 0.1 to 3.0 mg/kg.

This chain joins TRBV5-1 and TRBJ2-7; no clear D gene. The clonotype was recovered from an adult with an advanced solid tumor such as melanoma, head and neck, liver or kidney cancer. Sample: CD4+ or CD8+ T cells sorted from blood, taken in a trial of the OX40 agonist ivuxolimab. The CDR3 sequence is CASSLTEQYF. CDR3 bases: TGCGCCAGCAGCTTAACAGAGCAGTACTTC.